This T cell receptor beta chain was sequenced in a study of OX40 agonist ivuxolimab in advanced cancers. Regarding the study as a whole: The average count of expanded clones was higher among CD8+ T cells than among CD4+. Some patients who did not respond also had low normalized T-cell clonal expansion.

This clone was observed a handful of times. Its antigen is not identified. CDR3 length: 16 residues. Trimming stripped 3 bases from V and 0 bases from J, with 15 bases between. The germline V gene has CDR1 SGHDN and CDR2 FVKESK. The assay was immunoSEQ multiplex PCR, and TCRdb's table has in-frame clones only and misses some. The table shows tens of thousands of clones, with 65% to 85% occurring only once. The TCR was taken from an adult with an advanced solid tumor such as melanoma, head and neck, liver or kidney cancer. This chain uses TRBV14 with TRBJ2-7; D not resolved. The source material was CD4+ or CD8+ T cells sorted from blood, sampled in a trial of the OX40 agonist ivuxolimab. The CDR3 loop is CASSHLVMGSSYEQYF. The CDR3, as DNA: TGTGCCAGCAGCCACCTGGTGATGGGCAGCTCCTACGAGCAGTACTTC.